The 22 T cell receptor beta chains reported below all come from one sample, sequenced in a study of blood T cells in healthy people across ages. A second PCR of 7 to 11 cycles used a sample-barcoded 5' primer and a J-beta primer mix. TCRdb reprocessed the 5' RACE reads via MiXCR and lists one record per CDR3 protein. This repertoire shows roughly 1.5 million distinct CDR3 sequences, about 45% found once; its top ten account for about 4%. Sequenced material: blood. These receptors came from a young woman in good health.

V usage is TRBV12-3 or TRBV12-4 and J usage is TRBJ2-5; a possible D gene is TRBD2 (6 bases). The J call may be wrong; the DNA end is better matched by TRBJ2-7. The CDR3 has 15 residues. The CDR3 nucleotides are TGTGCCAGCAGTAGGAGGGAGAGACCCCTTTACGAGCAGTACTTC. Its protein product is CASSRRERPLYEQYF.

The V call is TRBV6-6, the J call TRBJ2-5; tentative D call: TRBD2 (7 bases). The CDR3 consists of 15 residues. Per germline, CDR1 MNHNY and CDR2 SVGAGI (reference sequence). The V and J ends lost 5 bases and 4 bases respectively, with 17 bases between them. CDR3 loop: CASSVGGGGRETQYF. The CDR3 bases are TGTGCCAGCAGTGTTGGGGGGGGGGGCCGAGAGACCCAGTACTTC.

The genes are TRBV4-3 and TRBJ2-2; TRBD2 matches at 8 bases. CDR1 and CDR2 from the germline V gene are LGHNA and YSLEER. This CDR3 is 17 amino acids long. Trimming at V came to 0 bases and at J to 3 bases, leaving 6 bases not matched to a gene. The CDR3: CASSQEPGGPYTGELFF. The CDR3 DNA is TGCGCCAGCAGCCAAGAACCGGGAGGGCCGTACACCGGGGAGCTGTTTTTT.

This clonotype was counted a few times. The chain is built from TRBV15 and TRBJ2-7, with TRBD2 identical over 7 bases. After removal of 2 bases from V and 0 bases from J, the junction contained 7 bases not matched to a gene. The CDR3 has 16 residues. Per the germline V gene, CDR1 is LNHNV and CDR2 is YYDKDF (reference sequence). The chain's CDR3 is CATSRPMGGSSYEQYF. The CDR3 DNA is TGTGCCACCAGCAGACCTATGGGCGGGAGCTCCTACGAGCAGTACTTC. The complete variable domain, with remaining parts taken from reference TRBV15 and TRBJ2-7, reads DAMVIQNPRYQVTQFGKPVTLSCSQTLNHNVMYWYQQKSSQAPKLLFHYYDKDFNNEADTPDNFQSRRPNTSFCFLDIRSPGLGDTAMYLCATSRPMGGSSYEQYFGPGTRLTVT.

The genes are TRBV10-1 and TRBJ2-6; no reliable D call. Trimming removed 3 bases from V and 0 bases from J, with 12 bases in between. Germline V gene lookup returns CDR1 WNHNN and CDR2 SYGVQD (reference sequence). CDR3 length: 17 residues. The CDR3 loop reads CASSEGRHPSGANVLTF. Here the CDR3 DNA reads TGCGCCAGCAGTGAAGGTCGACACCCCTCTGGGGCCAACGTCCTGACTTTC.

This clonotype was counted many times. This chain uses TRBV5-1 with TRBJ2-3; D remains unclear. CDR1 is SGHRS, CDR2 YFSETQ, per germline. V lost 4 bases to trimming and J lost 5 bases, with 11 bases between them. This CDR3 contains 13 residues. DNA for the CDR3: TGCGCCAGCAGCGAGGACGCAGGAGATACGCAGTATTTT. Translation: CASSEDAGDTQYF. The full variable domain, completed using reference TRBV5-1 and TRBJ2-3, is KAGVTQTPRYLIKTRGQQVTLSCSPISGHRSVSWYQQTPGQGLQFLFEYFSETQRNKGNFPGRFSGRQFSNSRSEMNVSTLELGDSALYLCASSEDAGDTQYFGPGTRLTVL.

This clonotype was picked up a small number of times. The rearrangement joins TRBV7-8 to TRBJ2-3, with D tentatively TRBD1 (5 bases). CDR3 size: 13 residues. V lost 1 base, J lost 5 bases, and 7 bases lay in between. Germline V gene sequence: CDR1 SGHVS, CDR2 FQNEAQ. The CDR3 bases are TGTGCCAGCAGCTTAGGGACACTAGATACGCAGTATTTT. Translated: CASSLGTLDTQYF.

This clonotype has a handful of counts. The rearrangement links TRBV27 to TRBJ2-5; the match to TRBD2 covers 9 bases. This CDR3 is built from 15 residues. V shed 2 bases and J 1 base; nucleotides not matched to a gene: 2. Germline CDR1 is MNHEY and CDR2 is SMNVEV (reference sequence). CDR3 loop: CASSLAGGIQETQYF. CDR3 nucleotides: TGTGCCAGCAGTTTAGCGGGAGGGATCCAAGAGACCCAGTACTTC.

Many counts were recorded for this clonotype. The rearrangement joins TRBV10-3 to TRBJ1-4, with 9 positions matching TRBD1. Germline values: CDR1 ENHRY, CDR2 SYGVKD. Germline trimming cut 6 bases from V and 8 bases from J; bases unmatched to any gene: 1. The CDR3 runs to 12 residues. This CDR3 is CAIRDRGEKLFF. CDR3 DNA sequence: TGTGCCATCAGGGACAGGGGAGAAAAACTGTTTTTT.

This chain joins TRBV20-1 and TRBJ2-3; 11 bases match TRBD2. The germline CDR1 and CDR2 sequences are DFQATT and SNEGSKA (reference sequence). CDR3 length: 15 residues. V was clipped by 6 bases and J by 2 bases; unmatched bases: 7. The CDR3 reads CSADTSGGYTDTQYF. In nucleotides, the CDR3 is TGCAGTGCCGACACTAGCGGGGGTTACACAGATACGCAGTATTTT.

The chain joins TRBV10-3 to TRBJ2-1; 10 bases agree with TRBD2. Germline V gives CDR1 ENHRY, CDR2 SYGVKD. Losses at the gene ends were 2 bases for V and 7 bases for J; bases not matched to a gene: 5. This CDR3 comprises 15 residues. CDR3 sequence: CAISEPSGGLNEQFF. The CDR3 coding sequence is TGTGCCATCAGTGAGCCTAGCGGGGGCTTAAATGAGCAGTTCTTC.

Ten or more counts support this clonotype. V usage is TRBV29-1 and J usage is TRBJ1-2; a weak D match, TRBD1 (5 bases). The CDR3 runs to 13 residues. The germline gives CDR1 SQVTM, CDR2 ANQGSEA. Between the trimmed V and J ends, which lost 4 bases and 0 bases, there was a span of 9 bases. This CDR3 reads CSVARQTNYGYTF. The CDR3 DNA is TGCAGCGTTGCGCGACAGACTAACTATGGCTACACCTTC.

This clonotype was observed a handful of times. The rearrangement joins TRBV4-3 to TRBJ2-1; D could derive from TRBD1 or TRBD2 (5 bases each). V lost 4 bases and J lost 8, with 15 bases in between. Looked up from germline, CDR1 is LGHNA and CDR2 is YSLEER. The CDR3 runs 14 residues. CDR3 sequence: CASSPQWDRDEQFF. CDR3 nucleotide sequence: TGCGCCAGCAGCCCCCAATGGGACCGGGATGAGCAGTTCTTC.

This clonotype has only a few counts. The chain links TRBV5-1 to TRBJ2-1; the match to TRBD1 covers 9 bases. V trimming: 4 bases; J trimming: 1 base; junction bases outside the gene matches: 6. The CDR3 runs 16 residues. Per the germline V gene, CDR1 is SGHRS and CDR2 is YFSETQ. The CDR3 sequence: CASSGTGRGSYNEQFF. The CDR3 bases are TGCGCCAGCAGCGGGACAGGGAGGGGGTCCTACAATGAGCAGTTCTTC.

This chain joins TRBV20-1 and TRBJ2-7, with 9 bases identical to TRBD2. The CDR3 is 13 amino acids. The V segment lost 1 base and the J segment 7 bases; nucleotides outside the gene matches: 5. CDR1 is DFQATT and CDR2 is SNEGSKA in the germline V gene (reference sequence). CDR3 nucleotide sequence: TGCAGTGCTAGAGTTCTAGCGGGGAGGGAGCAGTACTTC. Protein sequence: CSARVLAGREQYF.

The chain combines TRBV5-1 with TRBJ2-3; 7 bases agree with TRBD2. The CDR3 is 16 residues long. Germline V lookup: CDR1 SGHRS, CDR2 YFSETQ. Losses at the gene ends were 2 bases for V and 0 bases for J; bases not matched to a gene: 6. CDR3 nucleotide sequence: TGCGCCAGCAGCTTCCGTCGAGCGGGGAGCACAGATACGCAGTATTTT. Translating it yields CASSFRRAGSTDTQYF.

This clonotype was counted a few times. The chain combines TRBV7-2 with TRBJ2-5; 8 nucleotides agree with TRBD2. V lost 3 bases to trimming and J lost 5 bases; unmatched junction nucleotides: 11. CDR1 SGHTA and CDR2 FQGNSA come from the germline V gene. The length of the CDR3 is 16 residues. CDR3 sequence: CASSLQRERRRETQYF. DNA for the CDR3: TGTGCCAGCAGCTTGCAGCGGGAGAGGAGGAGGGAGACCCAGTACTTC. The whole variable domain, filled in from reference TRBV7-2 and TRBJ2-5, reads GAGVSQSPSNKVTEKGKDVELRCDPISGHTALYWYRQSLGQGLEFLIYFQGNSAPDKSGLPSDRFSAERTGGSVSTLTIQRTQQEDSAVYLCASSLQRERRRETQYFGPGTRLLVL.

The table lists this clonotype with a few counts. The V call is TRBV6-5, the J call TRBJ2-6, with D possibly TRBD1 on 5 matching bases. Germline lookup yields CDR1 MNHEY and CDR2 SVGAGI. V lost 8 bases, J lost 0 bases, and 14 bases lay in between. The CDR3 extends over 16 amino acids. The CDR3 loop reads CASVGLPPSGANVLTF. The CDR3 DNA sequence: TGTGCCAGCGTGGGGCTTCCCCCCTCTGGGGCCAACGTCCTGACTTTC.

The chain combines TRBV29-1 with TRBJ1-1; D unresolved. V was shortened by 4 bases and J by 4 bases, with 13 bases between the two germline ends. Germline V gives CDR1 SQVTM, CDR2 ANQGSEA. The CDR3 totals 13 residues. The DNA for the CDR3 is TGCAGCGTTGTCCGTCGGTTCGCCACTGAAGCTTTCTTT. This encodes CSVVRRFATEAFF.

This clonotype was found many times. The chain combines TRBV27 with TRBJ2-1; no clear D gene. The CDR3 loop spans 17 amino acids. Trimming took 5 bases from V and 0 from J, leaving 17 bases between them. The germline CDR1 and CDR2 sequences are MNHEY and SMNVEV (reference sequence). The CDR3 spells CASSPLDSRSSYNEQFF. The DNA for the CDR3 is TGTGCCAGCAGTCCCTTAGATAGCCGCAGCTCCTACAATGAGCAGTTCTTC.

J is TRBJ2-7 and V is TRBV12-3 or TRBV12-4, with TRBD1 identical over 10 bases. This CDR3 has 14 amino acids. V lost 8 bases and J lost 7; bases outside the gene matches: 11. CDR3 bases: TGTGCCAGCCACCCGGGACAGGGGTACAATGAGCAGTACTTC. Translated: CASHPGQGYNEQYF.

A few counts support this clonotype. V usage is TRBV20-1 and J usage is TRBJ2-3, with TRBD2 identical over 9 bases. CDR3 length: 13 amino acids. After removal of 1 base from V and 6 bases from J, the junction contained 2 bases not matched to a gene. CDR1 and CDR2 from the germline V gene are DFQATT and SNEGSKA (reference sequence). The CDR3 sequence is CSARGGGADTQYF. Here the CDR3 DNA reads TGCAGTGCTAGAGGCGGGGGGGCGGATACGCAGTATTTT.